A single sample gave rise to the 9 T cell receptor beta chains below, sequenced in a study of neurological immune-mediated disorders. TCRdb redid the calling of the 5' RACE reads with MiXCR, one entry per CDR3 protein. The sample yields fewer than 85,000 distinct CDR3 sequences, approximately 5% seen once. Sequencing was done on a sample of PBMCs. The origin of the receptors is a woman in her 70s with multiple sclerosis.

This clonotype has a count of ten or more. The J gene is TRBJ2-1, the V gene TRBV15; TRBD2 matches at 8 bases. This CDR3 has 18 residues. The V and J ends lost 1 base and 7 bases, in that order; junction bases with no gene match: 15. CDR1 LNHNV and CDR2 YYDKDF come from the germline V gene (reference sequence). The CDR3 sequence is CATSRVEVVLADRNEQFF. The CDR3 DNA is TGTGCCACCAGCAGAGTTGAAGTCGTACTAGCGGACAGAAATGAGCAGTTCTTC. Looking up the rest from reference TRBV15 and TRBJ2-1 gives the full variable domain: DAMVIQNPRYQVTQFGKPVTLSCSQTLNHNVMYWYQQKSSQAPKLLFHYYDKDFNNEADTPDNFQSRRPNTSFCFLDIRSPGLGDTAMYLCATSRVEVVLADRNEQFFGPGTRLTVL.

Many counts were recorded for this clonotype. The rearrangement uses TRBV12-3 or TRBV12-4 and TRBJ2-7; 9 bases match TRBD1. Trimming took 4 bases from V and 2 from J; bases not matched to a gene: 6. This CDR3 has 15 amino acids. The CDR3 protein is CASSYRDREPYEQYF. As DNA, the CDR3 is TGTGCCAGCAGTTACCGGGACAGGGAGCCCTACGAGCAGTACTTC.

This clonotype was observed many times. The V call is TRBV7-2, the J call TRBJ1-1; D is perhaps TRBD1 (6 bases). The V end was cut by 3 bases, the J end by 3 bases, with 14 bases between. This CDR3 spans 15 amino acids. CDR1 and CDR2 from the germline V gene are SGHTA and FQGNSA. The CDR3 sequence is CASSFLQGRDTEAFF. The CDR3 region has the DNA TGTGCCAGCAGCTTTCTTCAGGGGAGAGACACTGAAGCTTTCTTT.

This clonotype was detected many times. This chain joins TRBV15 and TRBJ1-1; TRBD1 is a possible D gene (5 bases). V was clipped by 1 base and J by 5 bases, with 23 bases between them. Germline CDR1 reads LNHNV; CDR2 reads YYDKDF (reference sequence). This CDR3 comprises 18 residues. The CDR3, as DNA: TGTGCCACCAGCAGAGGGGGCTTCTTTGGGGGAAGAGGAACTGAAGCTTTCTTT. It specifies CATSRGGFFGGRGTEAFF.

This clonotype was recorded at least ten times. The chain's CDR3 is CASSQTGTAIIEAFF. CDR3 sequence (DNA): TGTGCCAGCAGCCAAACCGGGACAGCGATCATTGAAGCTTTCTTT. This chain connects TRBV14 to TRBJ1-1; 7 bases match TRBD1. V trimming: 2 bases; J trimming: 7 bases; junction bases outside the gene matches: 10. The germline gives CDR1 SGHDN, CDR2 FVKESK. This CDR3 is built from 15 residues.

This clonotype came up many times. The V gene is TRBV7-2, the J gene TRBJ2-7; the match to TRBD2 covers 7 bases. Germline trimming cut 7 bases from V and 2 bases from J; bases unmatched to any gene: 8. The CDR3 loop spans 14 amino acids. Germline V CDR1 and CDR2: SGHTA, FQGNSA. The CDR3 loop is CASTYKLATYEQYF. CDR3 coding DNA: TGTGCCAGCACCTATAAACTAGCGACCTACGAGCAGTACTTC.

This clonotype was recorded a few times. The chain recombines TRBV9 with TRBJ2-1; 13 bases agree with TRBD2. With 4 bases clipped from V and 7 bases from J, the junction kept 14 bases outside the gene matches. Germline V lookup: CDR1 SGDLS, CDR2 YYNGEE. The CDR3 is 18 residues long. The CDR3 coding sequence is TGTGCCAGCAGCTATGGGACTAGCGGGATAGGAACTGGAAATGAGCAGTTCTTC. It specifies CASSYGTSGIGTGNEQFF.

At least ten counts were recorded for this clonotype. The chain links TRBV7-3 to TRBJ2-7; the D gene is possibly TRBD1 (5 bases). The CDR3 consists of 13 residues. The V gene's germline CDR1 is SGHTA and CDR2 FQGTGA. The V and J ends lost 2 bases and 7 bases respectively, with 12 bases between them. The CDR3: CASSLSGAREQYF. DNA for the CDR3: TGTGCCAGCAGCTTATCTGGGGCGCGAGAGCAGTACTTC.

This clonotype has a count of ten or more. Its ends do not fully match the called genes, so a read error is possible. The chain carries TRBV7-2 and TRBJ2-3; D might be TRBD2 (6 bases). The germline CDR1 and CDR2 sequences are SGHTA and FQGNSA. The CDR3 sequence is 12 residues long. The CDR3 reads CASSLGLSALHF. DNA of the CDR3: TGTGCCAGCAGCCTTGGACTATCGGCCTTGCATTTT.